These T cell receptor beta chains were read from a single sample in a study of T cells after yellow fever vaccination. One entry per CDR3 protein, called by TCRdb with MiXCR from the 5' RACE reads. Here the sample spans 100,000 to 150,000 distinct CDR3 sequences, about 8.2% being singletons. The sample in question was CD8+ T cells sorted from PBMCs, obtained on the day of the yellow fever booster vaccination. These receptors were collected from a man aged 18 to 29 who received the YFV17D yellow fever vaccine. Both conserved end residues are part of each CDR3. The D gene is left open where the match is weak. Size values are once, few and many counts, or a class for expanded clones, and some rows have none.

j_gene: TRBJ2-7; abundance: .; d_gene: .; v_gene: TRBV4-1; CDR3nt: TGCGCCAGCAGCCGGAGCGGAGGGGGGAACGAGCAGTACTTC; CDR3aa: CASSRSGGGNEQYF
j_gene: TRBJ2-7; abundance: few; d_gene: TRBD2; v_gene: TRBV6-2/TRBV6-3; CDR3nt: TGTGCCAGCAGTTACGCCTGGGGACTAGCTGGCTACGAGCAGTACTTC; CDR3aa: CASSYAWGLAGYEQYF
j_gene: TRBJ2-1; abundance: .; d_gene: TRBD1; v_gene: TRBV7-2; CDR3nt: TGTGCCAGCAGCCCGGGACAGCTCTCCTACAATGAGCAGTTCTTC; CDR3aa: CASSPGQLSYNEQFF
j_gene: TRBJ2-2; abundance: few; d_gene: .; v_gene: TRBV5-1; CDR3nt: TGCGCCAGCAGCTTGAAACAGGGTTCCACCGGGGAGCTGTTTTTT; CDR3aa: CASSLKQGSTGELFF
j_gene: TRBJ2-3; abundance: few; d_gene: TRBD1; v_gene: TRBV12-3/TRBV12-4; CDR3nt: TGTGCCAGCACCCCCATGACAGGGGGCACAGATACGCAGTATTTT; CDR3aa: CASTPMTGGTDTQYF
j_gene: TRBJ2-7; abundance: few; d_gene: TRBD2; v_gene: TRBV19; CDR3nt: TGTGCCAGTCAACTAGCGGGCTCCTACGAGCAGTACTTC; CDR3aa: CASQLAGSYEQYF
j_gene: TRBJ2-3; abundance: .; d_gene: TRBD2; v_gene: TRBV5-4; CDR3nt: TGTGCCAGCAGCTTTATTGGGACTAGCGTACGCACAGATACGCAGTATTTT; CDR3aa: CASSFIGTSVRTDTQYF
j_gene: TRBJ2-3; abundance: few; d_gene: TRBD1; v_gene: TRBV6-5; CDR3nt: TGTGCCAGCAGTTACGGACAGGGGAGGTTAACAGATACGCAGTATTTT; CDR3aa: CASSYGQGRLTDTQYF
j_gene: TRBJ1-4; abundance: .; d_gene: .; v_gene: TRBV19; CDR3nt: TGTGCCAGTAGTCTTACGGGCTGGAGCGCAACTAATGAAAAACTGTTTTTT; CDR3aa: CASSLTGWSATNEKLFF
j_gene: TRBJ2-5; abundance: .; d_gene: TRBD2; v_gene: TRBV3-1; CDR3nt: TGTGCCAGCAGAGACGGGACTAGCGGCCAAGAGACCCAGTACTTC; CDR3aa: CASRDGTSGQETQYF
j_gene: TRBJ2-5; abundance: .; d_gene: .; v_gene: TRBV6-2/TRBV6-3; CDR3nt: TGTGCCAGCACCCCCCCCGCAACCGAGACCCAGTACTTC; CDR3aa: CASTPPATETQYF
j_gene: TRBJ1-5; abundance: .; d_gene: .; v_gene: TRBV27; CDR3nt: TGTGCCAGCAGTTTGGGGGCCCTCAATCAGCCCCAGCATTTT; CDR3aa: CASSLGALNQPQHF
j_gene: TRBJ1-2; abundance: .; d_gene: .; v_gene: TRBV7-9; CDR3nt: TGTGCCAGCACCACTGGGGGGGACGTTAACTATGGCTACACCTTC; CDR3aa: CASTTGGDVNYGYTF
j_gene: TRBJ2-4; abundance: .; d_gene: TRBD2; v_gene: TRBV18; CDR3nt: TGTGCCAGCTCACCCATAGCGGGGCGGGCCAAAAACATTCAGTACTTC; CDR3aa: CASSPIAGRAKNIQYF
j_gene: TRBJ1-2; abundance: few; d_gene: .; v_gene: TRBV2; CDR3nt: TGTGCCAGCAGTGATCTGAATGGCTACACCTTC; CDR3aa: CASSDLNGYTF
j_gene: TRBJ2-1; abundance: .; d_gene: .; v_gene: TRBV4-2; CDR3nt: TGTGCCAGCAGCCAAGATCTAGGGACTCGAGAAGGCAATGAGCAGTTCTTC; CDR3aa: CASSQDLGTREGNEQFF
j_gene: TRBJ2-1; abundance: few; d_gene: TRBD2; v_gene: TRBV4-1; CDR3nt: TGCGCCAGCAGCCAAGGGACTAGCCCCTTGAATGAGCAGTTCTTC; CDR3aa: CASSQGTSPLNEQFF
j_gene: TRBJ2-1; abundance: many; d_gene: .; v_gene: TRBV27; CDR3nt: TGTGCCAGCAGTTTCATAGGGGACAATGAGCAGTTCTTC; CDR3aa: CASSFIGDNEQFF
j_gene: TRBJ1-2; abundance: .; d_gene: .; v_gene: TRBV24-1; CDR3nt: TGTGCCACCAGTGATAACTACTATGGCTACACCTTC; CDR3aa: CATSDNYYGYTF
j_gene: TRBJ2-3; abundance: few; d_gene: .; v_gene: TRBV12-3/TRBV12-4; CDR3nt: TGTGCCAGCAGTTTAGGACTATACCCTAGCACAGATACGCAGTATTTT; CDR3aa: CASSLGLYPSTDTQYF
j_gene: TRBJ1-1; abundance: few; d_gene: .; v_gene: TRBV6-2/TRBV6-3; CDR3nt: TGTGCCAGCAGTTACTCCATCTCCCCGTACACTGAAGCTTTCTTT; CDR3aa: CASSYSISPYTEAFF
j_gene: TRBJ2-2; abundance: .; d_gene: .; v_gene: TRBV24-1; CDR3nt: TGTGCCACCAGTGATTTTTGGGGGAACACCGGGGAGCTGTTTTTT; CDR3aa: CATSDFWGNTGELFF
j_gene: TRBJ2-7; abundance: .; d_gene: TRBD2; v_gene: TRBV5-1; CDR3nt: TGCGCCAGCAGCTTGCGGACTAGCGGGGCCCTCTACGAGCAGTACTTC; CDR3aa: CASSLRTSGALYEQYF
j_gene: TRBJ2-1; abundance: few; d_gene: .; v_gene: TRBV7-9; CDR3nt: TGTGCCAGCAGCTCGAACCGGGACCCCCCCTACAATGAGCAGTTCTTC; CDR3aa: CASSSNRDPPYNEQFF
j_gene: TRBJ2-1; abundance: .; d_gene: .; v_gene: TRBV5-1; CDR3nt: TGCGCCAGCAAAAGGGGCAGGGTTTCCTACAATGAGCAGTTCTTC; CDR3aa: CASKRGRVSYNEQFF
j_gene: TRBJ2-7; abundance: .; d_gene: TRBD2; v_gene: TRBV20-1; CDR3nt: TGCAGTGCTAGGAGCGGGACTACCTACGAGCAGTACTTC; CDR3aa: CSARSGTTYEQYF
j_gene: TRBJ2-2; abundance: few; d_gene: .; v_gene: TRBV6-2/TRBV6-3; CDR3nt: TGTGCCAGCAGTTACTCGGACAGACTTACCGGGGAGCTGTTTTTT; CDR3aa: CASSYSDRLTGELFF
j_gene: TRBJ1-4; abundance: .; d_gene: .; v_gene: TRBV4-3; CDR3nt: TGCGCCAGCAGCCAGGACCTCGATCAGGGGCGGGCTAATGAAAAACTGTTTTTT; CDR3aa: CASSQDLDQGRANEKLFF
j_gene: TRBJ1-2; abundance: .; d_gene: TRBD1; v_gene: TRBV5-1; CDR3nt: TGCGCCAGCAGCTTGGAACAGGGGGCGCGGTACTATGGCTACACCTTC; CDR3aa: CASSLEQGARYYGYTF
j_gene: TRBJ2-5; abundance: many; d_gene: .; v_gene: TRBV9; CDR3nt: TGTGCCAGCAGCGTAGACTTTAGTCCTAAAGAGACCCAGTACTTC; CDR3aa: CASSVDFSPKETQYF
j_gene: TRBJ2-1; abundance: few; d_gene: .; v_gene: TRBV27; CDR3nt: TGTGCCAGCAGTTTTGGAGACCGATACAATGAGCAGTTCTTC; CDR3aa: CASSFGDRYNEQFF
j_gene: TRBJ2-3; abundance: .; d_gene: TRBD2; v_gene: TRBV7-2; CDR3nt: TGTGCCAGCAGCTTAGTGGGCGGGGGGTTCACAGATACGCAGTATTTT; CDR3aa: CASSLVGGGFTDTQYF
j_gene: TRBJ2-2; abundance: many; d_gene: .; v_gene: TRBV28; CDR3nt: TGTGCCAGCAGTTTGGGCTCCGGGGAGCTGTTTTTT; CDR3aa: CASSLGSGELFF
j_gene: TRBJ2-7; abundance: few; d_gene: .; v_gene: TRBV4-1; CDR3nt: TGCGCCAGCAGCCAAGATAGGGGGGAAGACGAGCAGTACTTC; CDR3aa: CASSQDRGEDEQYF
j_gene: TRBJ2-7; abundance: few; d_gene: TRBD1; v_gene: TRBV5-1; CDR3nt: TGCGCCAGCAGCTTGGGACAGGGGCTTAACGAGCAGTACTTC; CDR3aa: CASSLGQGLNEQYF
j_gene: TRBJ2-5; abundance: few; d_gene: .; v_gene: TRBV25-1; CDR3nt: TGTGCCAGCAGTGCAGGGGACGAGACCCAGTACTTC; CDR3aa: CASSAGDETQYF
j_gene: TRBJ1-6; abundance: few; d_gene: .; v_gene: TRBV4-3; CDR3nt: TGCGCCAGCAGCCAAGATTCCGGTATCTATAATTCACCCCTCCACTTT; CDR3aa: CASSQDSGIYNSPLHF
j_gene: TRBJ2-3; abundance: .; d_gene: .; v_gene: TRBV4-2; CDR3nt: TGTGCCAGCAGCCAAGAGGGGGCTAGCGGCCCAGATACGCAGTATTTT; CDR3aa: CASSQEGASGPDTQYF
j_gene: TRBJ2-5; abundance: few; d_gene: .; v_gene: TRBV5-1; CDR3nt: TGCGCCAGCAGCTTGGAGGAGCGTACGGGAGAGACCCAGTACTTC; CDR3aa: CASSLEERTGETQYF
j_gene: TRBJ2-2; abundance: few; d_gene: .; v_gene: TRBV29-1; CDR3nt: TGCAGCGTTGAAACGGTCGGGGAGCTGTTTTTT; CDR3aa: CSVETVGELFF
j_gene: TRBJ2-7; abundance: few; d_gene: .; v_gene: TRBV18; CDR3nt: TGTGCCAGCTCACCTTCCTCGGGGGTCGACTACGAGCAGTACTTC; CDR3aa: CASSPSSGVDYEQYF
j_gene: TRBJ1-1; abundance: few; d_gene: .; v_gene: TRBV11-2; CDR3nt: TGTGCCAGCAGCTTCGATGGTTTGTCGCCTAGAGCGGTGAACACTGAAGCTTTCTTT; CDR3aa: CASSFDGLSPRAVNTEAFF